The next 23 T cell receptor beta chains were all read from a single sample in a study of graft-versus-host responses after intestinal transplantation. Assay used: immunoSEQ multiplex PCR; TCRdb lists only in-frame clones, some missing. The sample lists approximately 100,000 clones; around 88% were seen once. This sample comprised PBMCs, obtained 255 days after intestinal transplant. These receptor sequences come from a human patient who received an intestinal transplant, so some T cells may come from the graft donor.

This clone was seen only once. V and J are TRBV6-1 and TRBJ1-2; 8 nucleotides align to TRBD1. With 6 bases clipped from V and 2 bases from J, the junction kept 2 bases outside the gene matches. This CDR3 has 13 residues. CDR1 and CDR2 (germline): MNHNS, SASEGT. The CDR3 here is CASRGQENYGYTF. The CDR3 coding sequence is TGTGCCAGCAGGGGACAGGAAAACTATGGCTACACCTTC.

The V call is TRBV25-1, the J call TRBJ2-3, with D possibly being TRBD1 (5 bases). V lost 6 bases, J lost 1 base, and 14 bases lay in between. The CDR3 length is 15 residues. Germline CDR1 is MGHDK and CDR2 is SYGVNS. The CDR3 nucleotides read TGTGCCAGCAGAACACGGCAAGGGGGCACAGATACGCAGTATTTT. Its protein is CASRTRQGGTDTQYF.

V gene TRBV4-1 combines with J gene TRBJ2-2; 7 bases line up with TRBD2. This CDR3 comprises 14 residues. V was clipped by 0 bases and J by 8 bases; unmatched bases: 3. Germline CDR1 and CDR2: MGHRA and YSYEKL. The CDR3 bases are TGCGCCAGCAGCCAAGAGACTAGCTGGGGGGAGCTGTTTTTT. As protein: CASSQETSWGELFF.

The J gene is TRBJ2-3, the V gene TRBV7-9; weak D call: TRBD1 (5 bases). The germline CDR1 and CDR2 sequences are SEHNR and FQNEAQ (reference sequence). V lost 5 bases and J lost 3, with 9 bases in between. The CDR3 totals 13 residues. The chain's CDR3 is CASSEDSTDTQYF. CDR3 coding DNA: TGTGCCAGCAGCGAAGACAGTACAGATACGCAGTATTTT. Based on the CDR3 plus reference TRBV7-9 and TRBJ2-3, the full variable domain is DTGVSQNPRHKITKRGQNVTFRCDPISEHNRLYWYRQTLGQGPEFLTYFQNEAQLEKSRLLSDRFSAERPKGSFSTLEIQRTEQGDSAMYLCASSEDSTDTQYFGPGTRLTVL.

This clone was seen once. The chain carries TRBV9 and TRBJ2-5; D might be TRBD1 or TRBD2, each matching 5 bases. The CDR3 totals 14 residues. V gave up 3 bases and J gave up 2 bases, with 11 bases separating them. Germline V gene data show CDR1 as SGDLS and CDR2 as YYNGEE. In DNA, the CDR3 is TGTGCCAGCAGCGCATGGGACCCTCAAGAGACCCAGTACTTC. Its protein is CASSAWDPQETQYF.

This chain links TRBV30 with TRBJ1-1; D gene unclear. Trimming removed 3 bases at V and 1 base at J, with 9 bases between. Germline V gives CDR1 GTSNPN, CDR2 SVGIG (reference sequence). The CDR3 has 13 residues. The CDR3 region has the DNA TGTGCCTGGAGACGCGGATGGAACACTGAAGCTTTCTTT. It yields the protein CAWRRGWNTEAFF.

The DNA for the CDR3 is TGTGCCAGCTGTGGGGGAGGGTATAGCAATCAGCCCCAGCATTTT. It translates to CASCGGGYSNQPQHF. The chain employs TRBV6-1 and TRBJ1-5; possibly TRBD1 for D (5 bases). Germline V gene lookup returns CDR1 MNHNS and CDR2 SASEGT. The CDR3 runs 15 residues. Deletions cut 8 bases from V and 0 bases from J, with 14 bases between.

The rearrangement links TRBV10-3 to TRBJ2-1; 13 bases are shared with TRBD2. The CDR3 consists of 20 residues. Germline-derived CDR1 and CDR2 are ENHRY and SYGVKD. Losses at the gene ends were 5 bases for V and 5 bases for J; bases not matched to a gene: 18. CDR3 sequence (DNA): TGTGCCATCAGTCCCGGGACTAGCGGGAAGGTTTCCGGGACCCACAATGAGCAGTTCTTC. This translates into CAISPGTSGKVSGTHNEQFF.

The J gene is TRBJ2-5, the V gene TRBV5-4; D might be TRBD2 (5 bases). CDR3 length: 14 amino acids. The V end lost 2 bases, the J end lost 1 base, and 9 bases lay between the germline ends. Germline V gene sequence: CDR1 SGHNT, CDR2 YYREEE (reference sequence). The CDR3 sequence is CASSFPGSQETQYF. As DNA, the CDR3 is TGTGCCAGCAGCTTCCCGGGGTCCCAAGAGACCCAGTACTTC.

The chain joins TRBV28 to TRBJ1-5; unclear D gene. CDR1 is MDHEN and CDR2 is SYDVKM in the germline V gene. The CDR3 runs 18 residues. The ends were cut back, 7 bases at V and 0 bases at J, with 22 bases in the middle. The CDR3 sequence is CASTLNSFKTYSNQPQHF. CDR3 coding DNA: TGTGCCAGCACCTTAAACAGTTTCAAGACCTATAGCAATCAGCCCCAGCATTTT. The complete variable domain, with remaining parts taken from reference TRBV28 and TRBJ1-5, reads DVKVTQSSRYLVKRTGEKVFLECVQDMDHENMFWYRQDPGLGLRLIYFSYDVKMKEKGDIPEGYSVSREKKERFSLILESASTNQTSMYLCASTLNSFKTYSNQPQHFGDGTRLSIL.

The chain joins TRBV10-3 to TRBJ1-1; possibly TRBD1 for D (5 bases). Germline V gene lookup returns CDR1 ENHRY and CDR2 SYGVKD. V shed 2 bases and J shed 11 bases, with 15 bases lying between them. This CDR3 has 13 residues. The CDR3 protein is CAISERGAGLAFF. CDR3 DNA sequence: TGTGCCATCAGTGAGAGGGGAGCGGGTTTGGCTTTCTTT.

The CDR3 loop is CASSRTVQETQYF. CDR3 coding DNA: TGTGCCAGCAGCCGGACGGTACAAGAGACCCAGTACTTC. The chain couples TRBV6-5 to TRBJ2-5; D is unclear. V dropped 6 bases and J dropped 2 bases, with 10 bases sitting between them. The CDR3 has 13 amino acids. Germline CDR1 MNHEY, CDR2 SVGAGI.

V is TRBV21-1 and J is TRBJ1-4. TRBV21-1 is assigned pseudogene status. The CDR3 totals 16 residues. CDR3 in DNA: TGTGCCAGCAGCAAAAGGACCCCACTAACTAATGAAAAACTGTTTTTT. Translation gives CASSKRTPLTNEKLFF.

The CDR3 protein is CASSLVATPDTQYF. DNA of the CDR3: TGTGCCAGCAGCTTGGTGGCTACCCCAGATACGCAGTATTTT. The chain uses TRBV5-6 and TRBJ2-3; the D is unclear. Trimming stripped 0 bases from V and 4 bases from J, with 9 bases between. Germline CDR1 SGHDT, CDR2 YYEEEE. This CDR3 contains 14 residues.

In DNA form, the CDR3 reads TGCGCCAGCAGCTTGGCCGGCTCCTACGAGCAGTACTTC. This sequence encodes CASSLAGSYEQYF. The gene calls are TRBV5-1 and TRBJ2-7, with no clear D. Trimming stripped 0 bases from V and 0 bases from J, with 4 bases between. The CDR3 sequence is 13 residues long. Germline V CDR1 and CDR2: SGHRS, YFSETQ.

This chain uses TRBV15 with TRBJ2-1; 12 nucleotides agree with TRBD2. The CDR3 sequence is 15 residues long. After removal of 4 bases from V and 8 bases from J, the junction contained 6 bases not matched to a gene. CDR1 and CDR2 from the germline V gene are LNHNV and YYDKDF (reference sequence). The CDR3 DNA follows: TGTGCCACCAGCACGACTAGCGGGAGAGGACATGAGCAGTTCTTC. It specifies CATSTTSGRGHEQFF.

This clone has just one count. This chain uses TRBV11-2 with TRBJ2-5, with D unresolved. V lost 5 bases to trimming and J lost 2 bases, with 12 bases between them. The CDR3 length is 14 residues. CDR1 is SGHAT, CDR2 FQNNGV, per germline. The CDR3 loop is CASSVRLIQETQYF. The CDR3 bases are TGTGCCAGCAGCGTCAGACTGATACAAGAGACCCAGTACTTC.

This clone was seen only once. The CDR3 nucleotides are TGTGCCAGCAGAAACACTCGGACGTCTTATAATTCACCCCTCCACTTT. Its protein is CASRNTRTSYNSPLHF. The chain carries TRBV28 and TRBJ1-6, with D hard to call. This CDR3 is 16 amino acids long. Germline V gene lookup returns CDR1 MDHEN and CDR2 SYDVKM. V shed 6 bases and J shed 4 bases, with 16 bases lying between them.

DNA of the CDR3: TGCAGTGCACGGTGGGGTGAAAAACTGTTTTTT. Protein: CSARWGEKLFF. The J gene is TRBJ1-4, the V gene TRBV20-1, with no clear D. Germline assignment: CDR1 DFQATT and CDR2 SNEGSKA (reference sequence). This CDR3 has 11 amino acids. Trimming left V 6 bases short and J 7 bases short, with 9 bases between.

V and J are TRBV4-3 and TRBJ2-5; D is unresolved. CDR3 size: 16 residues. V was trimmed by 0 bases and J by 4 bases, leaving 15 bases between them. The germline V gene encodes CDR1 LGHNA and CDR2 YSLEER. The CDR3 spells CASSQEGGQRGETQYF. The DNA of the CDR3 is TGCGCCAGCAGCCAAGAAGGCGGCCAGAGAGGAGAGACCCAGTACTTC.

The chain couples TRBV4-2 to TRBJ2-1; D possibly corresponds to TRBD2 (5 bases). The CDR3 loop spans 15 amino acids. Trimming shortened V by 0 bases and J by 10 bases, and 16 bases separated the two germline ends. Germline CDR1 LGHNA, CDR2 YNFKEQ. As DNA, the CDR3 is TGTGCCAGCAGCCAAGAATTTCGGGTTCCGGGGGAGCAGTTCTTC. Translating gives CASSQEFRVPGEQFF.

The chain employs TRBV7-6 and TRBJ2-7, with TRBD2 matching 13 bases. CDR3 length: 14 residues. V lost 5 bases, J lost 12 bases, and 10 bases stayed unmatched. From germline, CDR1 is SGHVS and CDR2 FNYEAQ. CDR3: CASSRGLAGDRRYF. The CDR3 bases are TGTGCCAGCAGCCGAGGACTAGCGGGAGATCGGCGGTACTTC.

The V and J genes are TRBV7-9 and TRBJ2-5, with 10 bases fitting TRBD2. Germline CDR1 and CDR2: SEHNR and FQNEAQ (reference sequence). The length of the CDR3 is 14 residues. After removal of 8 bases from V and 0 bases from J, the junction contained 3 bases not matched to a gene. The CDR3, as DNA: TGTGCCAGCGGACTAGCGGTTTACCAAGAGACCCAGTACTTC. Its translation: CASGLAVYQETQYF.